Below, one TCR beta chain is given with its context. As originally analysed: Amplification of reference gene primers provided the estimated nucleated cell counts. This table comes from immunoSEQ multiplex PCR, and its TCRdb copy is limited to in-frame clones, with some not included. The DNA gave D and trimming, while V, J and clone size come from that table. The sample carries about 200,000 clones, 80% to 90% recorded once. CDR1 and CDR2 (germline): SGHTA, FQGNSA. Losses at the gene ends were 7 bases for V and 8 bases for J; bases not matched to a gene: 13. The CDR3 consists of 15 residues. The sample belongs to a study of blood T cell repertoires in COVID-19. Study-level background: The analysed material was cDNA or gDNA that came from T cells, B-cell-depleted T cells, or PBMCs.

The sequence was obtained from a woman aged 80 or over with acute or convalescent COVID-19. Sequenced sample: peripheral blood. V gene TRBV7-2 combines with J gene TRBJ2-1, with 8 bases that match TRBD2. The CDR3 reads CASIPWSGRGDEQFF. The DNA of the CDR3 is TGTGCCAGCATCCCTTGGAGCGGGAGAGGCGATGAGCAGTTCTTC.